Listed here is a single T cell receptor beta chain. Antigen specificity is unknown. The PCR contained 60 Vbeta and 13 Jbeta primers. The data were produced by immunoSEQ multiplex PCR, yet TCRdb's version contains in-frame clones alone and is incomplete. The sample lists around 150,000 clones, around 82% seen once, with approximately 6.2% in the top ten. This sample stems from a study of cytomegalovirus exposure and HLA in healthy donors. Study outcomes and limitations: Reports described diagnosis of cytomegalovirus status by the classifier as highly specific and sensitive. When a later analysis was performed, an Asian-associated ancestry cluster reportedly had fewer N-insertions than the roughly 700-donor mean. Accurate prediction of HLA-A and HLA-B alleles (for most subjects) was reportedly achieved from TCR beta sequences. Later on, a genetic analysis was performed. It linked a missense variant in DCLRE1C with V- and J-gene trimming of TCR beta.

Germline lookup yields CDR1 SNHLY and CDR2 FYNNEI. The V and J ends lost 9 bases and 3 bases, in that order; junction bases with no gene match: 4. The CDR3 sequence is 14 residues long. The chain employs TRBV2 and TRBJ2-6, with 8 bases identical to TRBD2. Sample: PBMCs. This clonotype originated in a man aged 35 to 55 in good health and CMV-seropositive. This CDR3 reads CARRGGNGANVLTF. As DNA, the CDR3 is TGTGCCAGACGGGGGGGGAATGGGGCCAACGTCCTGACTTTC.